The 11 T cell receptor beta chains given below trace back to one sample, sequenced in a study of cytomegalovirus exposure and HLA in healthy donors. PCR involved 60 Vbeta and 13 Jbeta primers. This table comes from immunoSEQ multiplex PCR, and its TCRdb copy is limited to in-frame clones, with some not included. This table has 120,000 or so clones, roughly 77% appearing once. The source material was PBMCs. These TCRs come from a man between 18 and 35 years old in good health and CMV-seronegative.

This CDR3 reads CASSFRSYEQYF. The CDR3 DNA is TGTGCCAGCAGCTTCAGAAGCTACGAGCAGTACTTC. V and J are TRBV5-4 and TRBJ2-7; D is uncertain. Looked up from germline, CDR1 is SGHNT and CDR2 is YYREEE (reference sequence). The CDR3 totals 12 residues. V was cut by 2 bases and J by 3 bases, with 6 bases left in between.

The rearrangement links TRBV18 to TRBJ1-3, with D uncertain. Trimming shortened V by 2 bases and J by 0 bases, and 8 bases separated the two germline ends. CDR3 size: 15 residues. The V gene's germline CDR1 is KGHSH and CDR2 LQKENI. The CDR3 region is CASSPRELSGNTIYF. Here the CDR3 DNA reads TGTGCCAGCTCACCAAGAGAGCTCTCTGGAAACACCATATATTTT.

This clone was seen only once. The chain uses TRBV7-7 and TRBJ2-5; the match to TRBD1 covers 8 bases. Germline V gene sequence: CDR1 SSHAT, CDR2 FNYEAQ (reference sequence). There are 15 residues in the CDR3. After removal of 2 bases from V and 5 bases from J, the junction contained 7 bases not matched to a gene. In DNA, the CDR3 is TGTGCCAGCAGCTTAAGTCAGGGGGCGGAGGAGACCCAGTACTTC. Amino acids: CASSLSQGAEETQYF.

The V call is TRBV11-3, the J call TRBJ1-6, with TRBD1 as a possible D gene (5 bases). The CDR3 consists of 15 residues. V was clipped by 5 bases and J by 5 bases, with 13 bases between them. Germline CDR1 SGHNT, CDR2 YENEEA. The CDR3 bases are TGTGCCAGCAGCCTGGGAGGGACGAATAATTCACCCCTCCACTTT. Translation: CASSLGGTNNSPLHF.

This clone was observed a handful of times. Within the sample, other DNA sequences also encode this same CDR3. The J gene is TRBJ1-1, the V gene TRBV5-4, with TRBD1 matching 9 bases. This CDR3 is 14 amino acids long. V shed 5 bases, J shed 2 bases, and the junction held 4 bases outside the gene matches. Germline CDR1 is SGHNT and CDR2 is YYREEE (reference sequence). The CDR3 reads CASRQDRGNTEAFF. DNA for the CDR3: TGTGCCAGCAGGCAGGACAGGGGCAACACTGAAGCTTTCTTT. Together with reference TRBV5-4 and TRBJ1-1, the CDR3 gives the full variable domain: ETGVTQSPTHLIKTRGQQVTLRCSSQSGHNTVSWYQQALGQGPQFIFQYYREEENGRGNFPPRFSGLQFPNYSSELNVNALELDDSALYLCASRQDRGNTEAFFGQGTRLTVV.

This clone turned up a few times. The chain employs TRBV7-3 and TRBJ2-2; 8 positions match TRBD1. The CDR3 length is 16 residues. The V gene end was trimmed by 5 bases and the J gene end by 5 bases; junction bases not matched to a gene: 10. The germline V gene encodes CDR1 SGHTA and CDR2 FQGTGA. CDR3 amino acids: CASSPGGTGFTGELFF. DNA of the CDR3: TGTGCCAGCAGCCCAGGCGGGACAGGATTTACCGGGGAGCTGTTTTTT.

Only a few counts were recorded for this clone. CDR3 nucleotides: TGTGCCAGCTCAAAGGGAGGGGTAGATGAAAAACTGTTTTTT. Translation: CASSKGGVDEKLFF. V usage is TRBV5-6 and J usage is TRBJ1-4, with D possibly being TRBD1 (5 bases). V was cut by 7 bases and J by 6 bases, with 16 bases left in between. Germline values: CDR1 SGHDT, CDR2 YYEEEE. CDR3 length: 14 residues.

This sequence joins TRBV7-3 and TRBJ1-6, with 10 bases lining up with TRBD1. Per germline, CDR1 SGHTA and CDR2 FQGTGA. This CDR3 contains 14 residues. With V trimmed by 4 bases and J by 8 bases, 2 bases remained unmatched. The DNA of the CDR3 is TGTGCCAGCAGCTCCGGACAGGGGGATTCACCCCTCCACTTT. Amino acid sequence: CASSSGQGDSPLHF.

The chain joins TRBV18 to TRBJ2-2; D might be TRBD1 (6 bases). V was clipped by 2 bases and J by 1 base, with 11 bases between them. CDR1 and CDR2 from the germline V gene are KGHSH and LQKENI. CDR3 length: 16 residues. CDR3 region: CASSPSSQGNTGELFF. CDR3 nucleotides: TGTGCCAGCTCACCATCGTCACAGGGGAACACCGGGGAGCTGTTTTTT.

Only a few counts were recorded for this clone. This chain joins TRBV9 and TRBJ2-7, with D possibly being TRBD2 (6 bases). The V end lost 0 bases, the J end lost 3 bases, and 10 bases lay between the germline ends. The germline V gene encodes CDR1 SGDLS and CDR2 YYNGEE. The CDR3 runs to 14 residues. The CDR3 reads CASSVGGGIYEQYF. The CDR3 DNA sequence: TGTGCCAGCAGCGTAGGTGGAGGGATCTACGAGCAGTACTTC.

The CDR3 DNA is TGTGCCAGCAGTGAAAGGGGAGGAGGGCAAGAGACCCAGTACTTC. The encoded protein is CASSERGGGQETQYF. The chain couples TRBV2 to TRBJ2-5; weak D call: TRBD2 (6 bases). The germline gives CDR1 SNHLY, CDR2 FYNNEI. V lost 2 bases, J lost 2 bases, and 12 bases lay in between. The CDR3 totals 15 residues.